This record covers a single TCR beta chain. The target antigen is unknown. The CDR3 totals 15 residues. Germline CDR1 and CDR2: SGHRS and YFSETQ. V lost 7 bases to trimming and J lost 1 base, with 17 bases between them. This entry comes from a study of brain T cells in children with intractable seizures. Sequencing was limited to surgery cases with top T cell transcript signatures in brain tissue. Patients received at least one anti-epileptic drug before surgery. Clones were read by immunoSEQ multiplex PCR, and TCRdb kept only the in-frame ones, dropping some. The sample records around 80,000 clones, 90% to 95% being singletons. Study-wide findings and caveats: Absence of clones before surgery may stem from lower sequencing depth. Viral specificity was inferred only from CDR3 similarity; HCMV serostatus was unknown.

V and J are TRBV5-1 and TRBJ1-1; D gene unclear. This clonotype was obtained from a girl under 10 years old with Rasmussen encephalitis and intractable seizures. Sequences were derived from peripheral blood, sampled at surgery. CDR3 sequence reads: CASSPEVGWNTEAFF. CDR3 DNA sequence: TGCGCCAGCTCCCCGGAGGTGGGTTGGAACACTGAAGCTTTCTTT.